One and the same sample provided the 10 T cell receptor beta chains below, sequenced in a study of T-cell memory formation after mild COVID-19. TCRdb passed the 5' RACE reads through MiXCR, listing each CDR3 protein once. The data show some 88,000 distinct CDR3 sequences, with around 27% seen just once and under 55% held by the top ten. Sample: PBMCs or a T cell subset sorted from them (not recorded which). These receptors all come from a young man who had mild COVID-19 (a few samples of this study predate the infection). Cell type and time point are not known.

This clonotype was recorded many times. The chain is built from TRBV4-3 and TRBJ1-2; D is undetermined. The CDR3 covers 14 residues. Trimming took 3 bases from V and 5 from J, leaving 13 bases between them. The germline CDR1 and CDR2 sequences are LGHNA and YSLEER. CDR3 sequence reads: CASSQDREPYGYTF. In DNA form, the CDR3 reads TGCGCCAGCAGCCAGGATCGGGAGCCTTATGGCTACACCTTC.

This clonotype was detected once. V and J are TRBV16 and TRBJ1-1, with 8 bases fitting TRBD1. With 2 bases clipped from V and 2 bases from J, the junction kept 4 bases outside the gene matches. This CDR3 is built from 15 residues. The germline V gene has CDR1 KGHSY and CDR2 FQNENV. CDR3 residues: CASSQTGTGNTEAFF. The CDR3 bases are TGTGCCAGCAGCCAAACCGGGACAGGAAACACTGAAGCTTTCTTT.

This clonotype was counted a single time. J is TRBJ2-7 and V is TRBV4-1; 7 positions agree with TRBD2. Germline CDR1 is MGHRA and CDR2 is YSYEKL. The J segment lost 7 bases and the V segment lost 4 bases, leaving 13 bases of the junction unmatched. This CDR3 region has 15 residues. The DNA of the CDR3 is TGCGCCAGCAGCCCCCGGGGGACTCTGGGGGGGGAGCAGTACTTC. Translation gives CASSPRGTLGGEQYF.

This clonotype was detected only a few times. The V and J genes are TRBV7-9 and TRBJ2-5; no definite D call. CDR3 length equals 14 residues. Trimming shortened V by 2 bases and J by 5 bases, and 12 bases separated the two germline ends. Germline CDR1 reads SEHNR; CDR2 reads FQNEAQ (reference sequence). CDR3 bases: TGTGCCAGCAGCTTACACATCCTCGGGGAGACCCAGTACTTC. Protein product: CASSLHILGETQYF. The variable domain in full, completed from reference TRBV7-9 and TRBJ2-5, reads DTGVSQNPRHKITKRGQNVTFRCDPISEHNRLYWYRQTLGQGPEFLTYFQNEAQLEKSRLLSDRFSAERPKGSFSTLEIQRTEQGDSAMYLCASSLHILGETQYFGPGTRLLVL.

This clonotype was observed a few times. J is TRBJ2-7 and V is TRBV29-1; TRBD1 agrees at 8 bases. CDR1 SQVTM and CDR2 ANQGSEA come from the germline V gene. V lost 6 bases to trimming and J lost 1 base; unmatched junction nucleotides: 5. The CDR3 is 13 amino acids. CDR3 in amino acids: CSVVRQGSYEQYF. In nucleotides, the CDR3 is TGCAGCGTGGTTCGACAGGGGTCCTACGAGCAGTACTTC.

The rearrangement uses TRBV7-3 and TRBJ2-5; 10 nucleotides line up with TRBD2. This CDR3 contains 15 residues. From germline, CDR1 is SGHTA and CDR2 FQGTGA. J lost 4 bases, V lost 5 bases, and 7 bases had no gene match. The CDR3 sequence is CASSALAGPGETQYF. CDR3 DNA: TGTGCCAGCAGCGCACTAGCGGGGCCGGGAGAGACCCAGTACTTC.

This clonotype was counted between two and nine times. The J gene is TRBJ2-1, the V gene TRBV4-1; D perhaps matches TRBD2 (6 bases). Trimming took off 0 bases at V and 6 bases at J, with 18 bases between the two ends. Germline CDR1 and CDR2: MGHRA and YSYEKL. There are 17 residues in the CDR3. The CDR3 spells CASSQENPGVLVNEQFF. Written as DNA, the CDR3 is TGCGCCAGCAGCCAAGAAAATCCGGGGGTCCTAGTCAATGAGCAGTTCTTC.

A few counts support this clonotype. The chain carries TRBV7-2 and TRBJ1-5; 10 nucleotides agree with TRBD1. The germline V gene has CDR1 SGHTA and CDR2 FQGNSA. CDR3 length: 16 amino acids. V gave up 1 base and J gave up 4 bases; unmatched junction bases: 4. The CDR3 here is CASSLGTGGGNQPQHF. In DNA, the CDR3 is TGTGCCAGCAGCTTAGGGACAGGGGGAGGGAATCAGCCCCAGCATTTT.

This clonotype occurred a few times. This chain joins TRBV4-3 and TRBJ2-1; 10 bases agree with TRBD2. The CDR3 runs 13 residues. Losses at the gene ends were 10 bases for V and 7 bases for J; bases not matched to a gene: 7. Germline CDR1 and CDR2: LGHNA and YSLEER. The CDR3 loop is CATGAGGRNEQFF. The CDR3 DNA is TGCGCCACCGGAGCGGGGGGGCGGAATGAGCAGTTCTTC.

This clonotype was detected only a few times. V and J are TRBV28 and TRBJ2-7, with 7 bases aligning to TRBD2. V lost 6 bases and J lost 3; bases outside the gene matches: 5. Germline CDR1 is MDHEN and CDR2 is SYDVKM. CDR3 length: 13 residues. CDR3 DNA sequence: TGTGCCAGCAGGGGGGGGGACTACTACGAGCAGTACGTC. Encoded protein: CASRGGDYYEQYV.